This TCR beta chain was documented in a study of blood T cell repertoires in COVID-19. At the level of the study: The United States, Italy and Spain provided the acute and convalescent COVID-19 samples. T cells, B-cell-depleted T cells, or PBMCs provided the cDNA or gDNA that served as material.

This CDR3 contains 13 residues. V gave up 6 bases and J gave up 0 bases, with 8 bases separating them. In the authors' workflow: Cell counts per sample came from amplifying reference gene primers. Sequencing was performed with immunoSEQ multiplex PCR; in TCRdb, only in-frame clones are kept and a portion is missing. V and J calls and clone size follow that table, whereas D and trimming were derived from the DNA. The profile shows about 160,000 clones, 60% to 80% of them singletons. The gene calls are TRBV12-3 or TRBV12-4 and TRBJ1-1, with D unresolved. This sequence was found in a man aged 70 or older with acute or convalescent COVID-19. Sample: peripheral blood. The CDR3 sequence is CASRKHLNTEAFF. CDR3 nucleotide sequence: TGTGCCAGCAGGAAACACCTGAACACTGAAGCTTTCTTT.